The clone carrying this T cell receptor (beta chain) occurred a few times. Seattle cases were enrolled at active infection and followed longitudinally. Authors' data handling: Reference gene primers were amplified, and this amplification served to estimate nucleated cell counts. Produced via immunoSEQ multiplex PCR; TCRdb's table is partial and in-frame only. That table furnishes V, J and clone size, whereas the DNA furnished D and trimming. The sample consists of approximately 300,000 clones, more than 80% of them appearing once. The entry originates in a study of blood T cell repertoires in COVID-19. The overall study: COVID-19 samples from acute and convalescent phases originated in the United States, Italy and Spain. Sources were T cells, B-cell-depleted T cells, or PBMCs; the material itself was cDNA or gDNA.

CDR3 length: 16 amino acids. The V end was cut by 5 bases, the J end by 5 bases, with 18 bases between. The germline V gene has CDR1 SNHLY and CDR2 FYNNEI. V and J are TRBV2 and TRBJ2-2, with D perhaps TRBD1 (6 bases). The receptor was derived from a woman in her twenties or thirties with COVID-19, enrolled during active disease. Sequenced sample: peripheral blood. The CDR3 bases are TGTGCCAGCAGTCTGCAGGGGCTTTCGGGAACCGGGGAGCTGTTTTTT. Its translation: CASSLQGLSGTGELFF.